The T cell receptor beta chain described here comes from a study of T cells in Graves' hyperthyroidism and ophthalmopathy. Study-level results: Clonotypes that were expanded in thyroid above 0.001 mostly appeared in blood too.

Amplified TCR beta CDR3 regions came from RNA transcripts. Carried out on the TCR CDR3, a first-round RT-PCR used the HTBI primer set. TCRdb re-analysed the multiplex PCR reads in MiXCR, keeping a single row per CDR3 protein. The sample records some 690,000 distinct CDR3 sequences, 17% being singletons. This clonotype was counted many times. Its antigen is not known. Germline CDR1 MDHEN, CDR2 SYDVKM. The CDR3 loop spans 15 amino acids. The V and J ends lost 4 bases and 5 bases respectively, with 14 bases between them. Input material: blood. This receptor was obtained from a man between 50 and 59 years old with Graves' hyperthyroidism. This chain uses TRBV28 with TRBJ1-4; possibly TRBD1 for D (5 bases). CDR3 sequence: CASSSHGAENEKLFF. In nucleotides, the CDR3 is TGTGCCAGCAGTTCCCACGGGGCGGAGAATGAAAAACTGTTTTTT.